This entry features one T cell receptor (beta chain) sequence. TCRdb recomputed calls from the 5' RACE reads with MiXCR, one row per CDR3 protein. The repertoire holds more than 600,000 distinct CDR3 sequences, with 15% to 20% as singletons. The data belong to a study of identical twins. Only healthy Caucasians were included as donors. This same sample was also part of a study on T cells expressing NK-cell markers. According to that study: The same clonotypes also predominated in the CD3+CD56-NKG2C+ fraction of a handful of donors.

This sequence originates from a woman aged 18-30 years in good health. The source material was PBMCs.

The CDR3 here is CASGLRGGQETQYF. The DNA of the CDR3 is TGTGCCAGCGGTCTGAGGGGGGGCCAGGAGACCCAGTACTTC. The genes are TRBV3-1 and TRBJ2-5; possibly TRBD2 for D (7 bases). The germline gives CDR1 LGHDT, CDR2 YNNKEL (reference sequence). Between the trimmed V and J ends, which lost 8 bases and 5 bases, there was a span of 18 bases. The CDR3 is 14 residues long.